The entry below describes one TCR beta chain. Original analysis: Estimated nucleated cell counts came from reference gene primer amplification. The data were produced by immunoSEQ multiplex PCR, yet TCRdb's version contains in-frame clones alone and is incomplete. D and trimming were read from the DNA, whereas the V and J calls and clone size are those reported in that table. The sample has around 120,000 clones; more than 75% are singletons. This sample was included in a study of blood T cell repertoires in COVID-19. At the level of the study: The origin of the acute and convalescent COVID-19 samples was the United States, Italy and Spain. In each case, the material was cDNA or gDNA derived from T cells, B-cell-depleted T cells, or PBMCs.

This CDR3 has 15 amino acids. Trimming stripped 4 bases from V and 1 base from J, with 11 bases between. Germline-derived CDR1 and CDR2 are MNHEY and SVGEGT. The sequenced material came from peripheral blood. The chain recombines TRBV6-2 or TRBV6-3 with TRBJ2-1, with a possible D match to TRBD2 (5 bases). This receptor was taken from a man between 45 and 60 years old with active COVID-19. In nucleotides, the CDR3 is TGTGCCAGCAGTTTAGTCCAGCGGTCCTACAATGAGCAGTTCTTC. This gives the protein CASSLVQRSYNEQFF.